This T cell receptor (beta chain) appears in the sequencing data of a study of blood T cell repertoires in COVID-19. The wider study: Samples came from the United States, Italy and Spain, spanning acute and convalescent COVID-19. PBMCs, B-cell-depleted T cells, or T cells were the source of the cDNA or gDNA that made up the material.

Per the authors' pipeline: Cell counts per sample came from amplifying reference gene primers. The table came from immunoSEQ multiplex PCR; TCRdb's copy has only in-frame clones and leaves some out. V, J and clone size are those of that table, while D and trimming were read from the DNA. The repertoire includes around 210,000 clones, over 75% of them detected once, and approximately 5.1% sits in the top ten. In Seattle, patients joined the study during active infection and were tracked longitudinally. This CDR3 is 14 amino acids long. Germline V gene data show CDR1 as SGDLS and CDR2 as YYNGEE. Trimming took off 2 bases at V and 1 base at J, with 9 bases between the two ends.

The receptor was derived from a man in his fifties with COVID-19, enrolled during active disease. The sequenced sample consisted of peripheral blood. This rearrangement joins TRBV9 to TRBJ1-1; D is undetermined. The CDR3 bases are TGTGCCAGCAGCGTCTTGGCAGAGAACACTGAAGCTTTCTTT. As protein: CASSVLAENTEAFF. The full variable domain, completed using reference TRBV9 and TRBJ1-1, is DSGVTQTPKHLITATGQRVTLRCSPRSGDLSVYWYQQSLDQGLQFLIQYYNGEERAKGNILERFSAQQFPDLHSELNLSSLELGDSALYFCASSVLAENTEAFFGQGTRLTVV.